This T cell receptor (beta chain) was retrieved from a study of T cell responses to AZD1222 COVID-19 vaccine. The J segment lost 4 bases and the V segment lost 8 bases, leaving 11 bases of the junction unmatched. CDR1 is LNHDA, CDR2 SQIVND, per germline (reference sequence). This CDR3 comprises 16 residues. Using immunoSEQ multiplex PCR, the repertoire was profiled, and TCRdb retains in-frame clones only, with some absent. The table shows approximately 82,000 clones, with roughly 85% occurring only once. On this clone: What it binds is unknown.

Notes on the study in general: Recipients of AZD1222 seropositive at baseline numbered only five or six. CD4 TCRs associated with vaccination spanned spike, dominating at 160-218 and 743-854. Clonal diversity was possibly underestimated, and white British individuals and females predominated among donors.

This chain connects TRBV19 to TRBJ1-5; the match to TRBD1 covers 10 bases. The material was peripheral blood, obtained on day 0 of AZD1222 vaccination. The TCR comes from an adult in good health. The CDR3 region is CASETGGRNINQPQHF. The CDR3 nucleotides are TGTGCCAGTGAGACAGGGGGCCGGAACATAAATCAGCCCCAGCATTTT.